This T cell receptor beta chain was documented in a study of T-cell reconstitution after alpha-beta-depleted transplantation in children. The germline V gene has CDR1 MDHEN and CDR2 SYDVKM. V was cut by 8 bases and J by 7 bases, with 24 bases left in between. This CDR3 has 15 residues. As it was prepared, the TCRbeta library received unique molecular identifiers. TCRdb independently ran MiXCR on the PCR reads; one entry per CDR3 protein. Altogether 200,000 to 250,000 distinct CDR3 sequences are present, 9.5% to 15% being singletons, with the ten largest covering over 2.5%. Ten or more counts support this clonotype.

This TCR was recovered from a human donor who donated a stem cell graft to a child with acute lymphoblastic leukemia. The sequences come from PBMCs from the stem cell graft donor, collected from the stem cell graft. The V call is TRBV28, the J call TRBJ2-7, with a possible D match to TRBD2 (6 bases). The CDR3, as DNA: TGTGCCAGCGTCGGGTTAGCGGAGCCCATTTCGGAGCAGTACTTC. Translated, it gives CASVGLAEPISEQYF.